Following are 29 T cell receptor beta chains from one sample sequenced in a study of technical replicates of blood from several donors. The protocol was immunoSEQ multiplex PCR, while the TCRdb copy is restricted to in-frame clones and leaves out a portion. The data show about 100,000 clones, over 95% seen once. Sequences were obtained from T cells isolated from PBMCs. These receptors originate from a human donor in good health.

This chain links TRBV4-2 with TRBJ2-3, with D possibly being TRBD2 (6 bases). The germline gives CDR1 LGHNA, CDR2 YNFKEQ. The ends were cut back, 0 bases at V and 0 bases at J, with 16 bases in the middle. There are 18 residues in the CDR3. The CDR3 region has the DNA TGTGCCAGCAGCCAAGACGAGAGGCGGGGCCCTAGCACAGATACGCAGTATTTT. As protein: CASSQDERRGPSTDTQYF.

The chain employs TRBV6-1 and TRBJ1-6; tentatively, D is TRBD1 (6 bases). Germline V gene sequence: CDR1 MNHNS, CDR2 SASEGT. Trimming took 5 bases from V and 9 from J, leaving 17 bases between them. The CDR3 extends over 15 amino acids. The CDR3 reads CASSSFYRDSSPLHF. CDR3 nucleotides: TGTGCCAGCAGTTCGTTTTACAGGGATTCTTCACCCCTCCACTTT.

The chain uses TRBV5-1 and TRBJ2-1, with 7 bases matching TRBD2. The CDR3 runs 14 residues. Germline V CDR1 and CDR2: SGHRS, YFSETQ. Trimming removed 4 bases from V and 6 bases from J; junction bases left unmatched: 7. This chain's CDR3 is CASSPGLVINEQFF. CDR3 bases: TGCGCCAGCAGCCCTGGACTAGTCATCAATGAGCAGTTCTTC.

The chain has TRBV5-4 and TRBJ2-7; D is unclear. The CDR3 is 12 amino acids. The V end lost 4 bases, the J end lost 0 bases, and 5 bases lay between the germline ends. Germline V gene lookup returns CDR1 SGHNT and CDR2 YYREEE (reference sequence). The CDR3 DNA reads TGTGCCAGCAGCCGCGACTCCTACGAGCAGTACTTC. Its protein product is CASSRDSYEQYF.

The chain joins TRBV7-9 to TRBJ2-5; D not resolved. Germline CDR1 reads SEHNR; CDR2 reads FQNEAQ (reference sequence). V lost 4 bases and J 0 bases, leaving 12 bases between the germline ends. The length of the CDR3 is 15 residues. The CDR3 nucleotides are TGTGCCAGCAGCTCCCTAAGTCCTCACCAAGAGACCCAGTACTTC. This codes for CASSSLSPHQETQYF.

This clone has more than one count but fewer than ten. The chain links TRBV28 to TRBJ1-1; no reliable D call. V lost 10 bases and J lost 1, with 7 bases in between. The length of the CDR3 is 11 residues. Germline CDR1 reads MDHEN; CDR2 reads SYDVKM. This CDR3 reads CATGENTEAFF. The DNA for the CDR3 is TGTGCCACCGGGGAGAACACTGAAGCTTTCTTT. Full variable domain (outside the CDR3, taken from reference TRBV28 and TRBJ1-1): DVKVTQSSRYLVKRTGEKVFLECVQDMDHENMFWYRQDPGLGLRLIYFSYDVKMKEKGDIPEGYSVSREKKERFSLILESASTNQTSMYLCATGENTEAFFGQGTRLTVV.

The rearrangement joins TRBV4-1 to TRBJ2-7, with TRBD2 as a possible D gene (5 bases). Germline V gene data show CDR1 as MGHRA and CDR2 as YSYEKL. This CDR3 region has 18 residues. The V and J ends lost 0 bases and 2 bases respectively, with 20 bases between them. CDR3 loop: CASSQELMVGLQTYEQYF. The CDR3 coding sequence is TGCGCCAGCAGCCAAGAATTAATGGTCGGACTCCAGACCTACGAGCAGTACTTC.

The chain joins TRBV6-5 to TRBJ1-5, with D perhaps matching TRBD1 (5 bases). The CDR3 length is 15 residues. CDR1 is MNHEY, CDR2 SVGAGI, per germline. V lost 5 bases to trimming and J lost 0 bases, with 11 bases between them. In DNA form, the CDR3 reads TGTGCCAGCAGTCGGACAAAACATAGCAATCAGCCCCAGCATTTT. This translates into CASSRTKHSNQPQHF.

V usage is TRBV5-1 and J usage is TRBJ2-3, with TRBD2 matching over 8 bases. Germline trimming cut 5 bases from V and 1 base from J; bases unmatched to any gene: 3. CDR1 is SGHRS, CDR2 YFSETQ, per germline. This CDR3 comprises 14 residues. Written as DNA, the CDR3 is TGCGCCAGCAGTCTCGGGGGGGGCACAGATACGCAGTATTTT. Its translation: CASSLGGGTDTQYF.

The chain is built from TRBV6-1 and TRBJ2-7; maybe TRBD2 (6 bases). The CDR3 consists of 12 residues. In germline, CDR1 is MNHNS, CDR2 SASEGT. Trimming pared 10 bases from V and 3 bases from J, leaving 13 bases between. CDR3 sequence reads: CATRRGDYEQYF. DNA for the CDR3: TGTGCCACTAGGCGGGGTGACTACGAGCAGTACTTC.

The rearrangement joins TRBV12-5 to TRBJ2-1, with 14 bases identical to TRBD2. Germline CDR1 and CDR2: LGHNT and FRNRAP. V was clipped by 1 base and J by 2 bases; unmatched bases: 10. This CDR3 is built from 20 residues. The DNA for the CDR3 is TGTGCTAGTGGTTTGGCAAGACTAGCGGGGGGGCCAAAAACCTACAATGAGCAGTTCTTC. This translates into CASGLARLAGGPKTYNEQFF.

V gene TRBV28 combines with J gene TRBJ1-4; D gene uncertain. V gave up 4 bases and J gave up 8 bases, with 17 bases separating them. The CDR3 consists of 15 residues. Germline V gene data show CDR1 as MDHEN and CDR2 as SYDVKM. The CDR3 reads CASSSIGGSGEKLFF. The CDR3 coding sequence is TGTGCCAGCAGTTCGATCGGAGGGAGCGGGGAAAAACTGTTTTTT.

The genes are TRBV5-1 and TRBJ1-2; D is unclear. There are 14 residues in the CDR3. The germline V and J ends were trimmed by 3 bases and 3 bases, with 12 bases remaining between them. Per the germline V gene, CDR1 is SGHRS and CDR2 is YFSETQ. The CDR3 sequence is CASSSRASDYGYTF. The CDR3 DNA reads TGCGCCAGCAGCTCGCGGGCGTCTGACTATGGCTACACCTTC.

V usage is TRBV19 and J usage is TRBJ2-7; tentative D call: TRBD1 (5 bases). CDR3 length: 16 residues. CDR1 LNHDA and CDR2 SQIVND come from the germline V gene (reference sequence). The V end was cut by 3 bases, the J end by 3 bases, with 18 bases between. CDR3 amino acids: CASSIRPGQGVYEQYF. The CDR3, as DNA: TGTGCCAGTAGTATCAGGCCAGGGCAGGGCGTCTACGAGCAGTACTTC.

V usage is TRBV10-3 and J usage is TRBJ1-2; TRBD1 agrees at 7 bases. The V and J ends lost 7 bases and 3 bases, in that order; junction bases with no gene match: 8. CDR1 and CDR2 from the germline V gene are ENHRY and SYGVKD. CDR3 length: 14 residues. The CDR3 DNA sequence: TGTGCCATCAATGGGGCAGGGGGTGACTATGGCTACACCTTC. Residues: CAINGAGGDYGYTF.

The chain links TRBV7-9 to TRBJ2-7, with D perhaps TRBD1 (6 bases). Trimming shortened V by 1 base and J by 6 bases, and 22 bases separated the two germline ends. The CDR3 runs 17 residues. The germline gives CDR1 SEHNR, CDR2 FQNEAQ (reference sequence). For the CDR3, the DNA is TGTGCCAGCAGCTTAGGAGGTTCTGCTACAGGGCCGGTCGAGCAGTACTTC. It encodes CASSLGGSATGPVEQYF. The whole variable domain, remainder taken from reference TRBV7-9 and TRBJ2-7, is DTGVSQNPRHKITKRGQNVTFRCDPISEHNRLYWYRQTLGQGPEFLTYFQNEAQLEKSRLLSDRFSAERPKGSFSTLEIQRTEQGDSAMYLCASSLGGSATGPVEQYFGPGTRLTVT.

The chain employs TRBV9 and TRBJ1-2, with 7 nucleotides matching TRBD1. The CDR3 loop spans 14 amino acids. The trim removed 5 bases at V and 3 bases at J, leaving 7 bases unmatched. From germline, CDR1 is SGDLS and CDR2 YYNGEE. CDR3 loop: CASSPGQSHYGYTF. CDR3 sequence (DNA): TGTGCCAGCAGTCCGGGACAGTCGCACTATGGCTACACCTTC.

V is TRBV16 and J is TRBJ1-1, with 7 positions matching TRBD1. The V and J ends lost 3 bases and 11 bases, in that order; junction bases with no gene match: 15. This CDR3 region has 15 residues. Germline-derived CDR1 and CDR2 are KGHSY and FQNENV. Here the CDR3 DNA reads TGTGCCAGCAGCCACACTCCCCAGGGGGATCCGAAGGCTTTCTTT. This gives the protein CASSHTPQGDPKAFF.

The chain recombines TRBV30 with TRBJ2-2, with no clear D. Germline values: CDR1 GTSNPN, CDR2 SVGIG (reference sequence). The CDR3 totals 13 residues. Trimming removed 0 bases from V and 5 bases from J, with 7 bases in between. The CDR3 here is CAWSVLVTGELFF. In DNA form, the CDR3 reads TGTGCCTGGAGTGTACTGGTTACCGGGGAGCTGTTTTTT.

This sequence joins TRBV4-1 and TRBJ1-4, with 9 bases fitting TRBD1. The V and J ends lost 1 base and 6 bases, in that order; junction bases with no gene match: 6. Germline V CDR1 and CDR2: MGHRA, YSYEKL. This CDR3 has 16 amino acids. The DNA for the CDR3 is TGCGCCAGCAGCCAAGTACAGGGGGCGTTTGATGAAAAACTGTTTTTT. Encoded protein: CASSQVQGAFDEKLFF.

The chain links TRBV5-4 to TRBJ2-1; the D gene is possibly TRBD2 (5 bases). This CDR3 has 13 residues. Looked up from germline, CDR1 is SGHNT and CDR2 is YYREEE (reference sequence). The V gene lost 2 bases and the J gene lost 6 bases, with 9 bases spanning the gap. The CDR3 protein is CASSLTGVNEQFF. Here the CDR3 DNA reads TGTGCCAGCAGCTTAACCGGGGTCAATGAGCAGTTCTTC.

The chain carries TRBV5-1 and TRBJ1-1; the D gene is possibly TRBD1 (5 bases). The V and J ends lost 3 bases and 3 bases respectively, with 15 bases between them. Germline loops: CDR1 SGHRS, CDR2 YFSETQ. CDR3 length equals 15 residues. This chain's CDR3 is CASSSLGGADTEAFF. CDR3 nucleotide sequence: TGCGCCAGCAGCTCCTTAGGAGGGGCCGACACTGAAGCTTTCTTT. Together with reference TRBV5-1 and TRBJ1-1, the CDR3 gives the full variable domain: KAGVTQTPRYLIKTRGQQVTLSCSPISGHRSVSWYQQTPGQGLQFLFEYFSETQRNKGNFPGRFSGRQFSNSRSEMNVSTLELGDSALYLCASSSLGGADTEAFFGQGTRLTVV.

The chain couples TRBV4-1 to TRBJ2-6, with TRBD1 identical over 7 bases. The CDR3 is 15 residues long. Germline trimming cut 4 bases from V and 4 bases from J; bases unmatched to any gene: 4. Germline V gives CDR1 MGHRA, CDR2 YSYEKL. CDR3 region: CASSPTGSGANVLTF. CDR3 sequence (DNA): TGCGCCAGCAGCCCGACAGGGTCCGGGGCCAACGTCCTGACTTTC.

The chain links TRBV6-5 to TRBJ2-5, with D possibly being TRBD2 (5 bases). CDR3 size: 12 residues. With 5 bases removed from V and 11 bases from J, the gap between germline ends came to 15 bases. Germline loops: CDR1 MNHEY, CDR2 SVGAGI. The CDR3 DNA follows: TGTGCCAGCAGTCGATACAGCGGTGAGCAGTACTTC. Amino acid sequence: CASSRYSGEQYF.

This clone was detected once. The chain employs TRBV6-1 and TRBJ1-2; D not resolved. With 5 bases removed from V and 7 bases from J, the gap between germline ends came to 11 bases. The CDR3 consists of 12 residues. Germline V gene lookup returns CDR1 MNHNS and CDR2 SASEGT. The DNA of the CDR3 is TGTGCCAGCAGTCGTTCGAACAGTGGCTACACCTTC. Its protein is CASSRSNSGYTF.

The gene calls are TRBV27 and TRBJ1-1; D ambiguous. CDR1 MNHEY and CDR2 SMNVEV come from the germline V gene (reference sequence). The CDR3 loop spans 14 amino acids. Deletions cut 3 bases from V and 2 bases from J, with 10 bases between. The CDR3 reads CASSFGGINTEAFF. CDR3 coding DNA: TGTGCCAGCAGTTTTGGAGGTATCAACACTGAAGCTTTCTTT.

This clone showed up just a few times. The CDR3 loop reads CASRMTSGSYEQYF. CDR3 coding DNA: TGTGCCAGCAGGATGACTAGCGGGAGCTACGAGCAGTACTTC. The chain combines TRBV28 with TRBJ2-7, with 12 positions matching TRBD2. After removal of 6 bases from V and 3 bases from J, the junction contained 3 bases not matched to a gene. Germline loops: CDR1 MDHEN, CDR2 SYDVKM. The CDR3 consists of 14 residues.

CDR3 loop: CASRVSGGPSGKEQYF. DNA of the CDR3: TGTGCCAGCAGAGTCTCGGGGGGACCTAGCGGCAAGGAGCAGTACTTC. The chain is built from TRBV28 and TRBJ2-7, with 7 bases fitting TRBD2. Germline values: CDR1 MDHEN, CDR2 SYDVKM. J was trimmed by 7 bases and V by 6 bases; bases with no gene match: 18. The length of the CDR3 is 16 residues.

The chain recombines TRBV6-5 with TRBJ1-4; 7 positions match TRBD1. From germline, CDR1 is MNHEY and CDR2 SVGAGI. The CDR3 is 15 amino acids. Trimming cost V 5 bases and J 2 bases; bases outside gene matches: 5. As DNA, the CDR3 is TGTGCCAGCAGTAGAAAGGGGGCGACTAATGAAAAACTGTTTTTT. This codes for CASSRKGATNEKLFF.